This T cell receptor (beta chain) comes out of a study of T cells in localized non-small cell lung cancer. Study conclusions and caveats: Researchers found a median around 57 of the top 100 tumor clones in adjacent lung. Since sequencing was restricted to only one region of the tumor, intratumor heterogeneity remains a possibility. A higher density of T cells in blood coincided with extended overall survival. Of the tissues analyzed, uninvolved adjacent lung showed maximal T cell clonality, greater than tumor.

The CDR3 contains 12 residues. Trimming pared 4 bases from V and 2 bases from J, leaving 7 bases between. Per the germline V gene, CDR1 is SGHDT and CDR2 is YYEEEE. A few counts support this clone. Antigen: not known. Sequenced by immunoSEQ multiplex PCR; TCRdb stores in-frame clones only, minus some. Of some 66,000 clones in the sample, about 83% were seen once. The chain carries TRBV5-6 and TRBJ2-7, with TRBD1 as a possible D gene (5 bases). This TCR came from a female donor aged 60 or older with stage I lung adenocarcinoma. Material: peripheral blood, obtained before any cancer treatment. CDR3 in DNA: TGTGCCAGCAGCCAGGGAACCTACGAGCAGTACTTC. This translates into CASSQGTYEQYF.